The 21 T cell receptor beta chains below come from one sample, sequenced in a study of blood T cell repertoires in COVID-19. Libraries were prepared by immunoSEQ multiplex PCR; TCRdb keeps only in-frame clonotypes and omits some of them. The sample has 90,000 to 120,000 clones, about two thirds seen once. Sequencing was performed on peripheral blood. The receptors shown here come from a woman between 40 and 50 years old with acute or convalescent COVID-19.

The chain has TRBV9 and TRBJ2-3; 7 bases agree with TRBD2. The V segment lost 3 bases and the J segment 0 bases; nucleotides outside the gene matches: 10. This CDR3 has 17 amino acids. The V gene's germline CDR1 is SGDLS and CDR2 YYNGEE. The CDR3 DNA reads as TGTGCCAGCAGCGCCGTAGGGGCGGGAGCCAGCACAGATACGCAGTATTTT. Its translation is CASSAVGAGASTDTQYF.

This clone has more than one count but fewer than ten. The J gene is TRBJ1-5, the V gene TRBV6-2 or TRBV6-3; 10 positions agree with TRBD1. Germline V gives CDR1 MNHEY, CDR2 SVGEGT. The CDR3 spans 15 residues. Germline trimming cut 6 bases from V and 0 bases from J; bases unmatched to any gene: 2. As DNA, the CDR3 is TGTGCCAGCAGCCGGACAGGGGGTAGCAATCAGCCCCAGCATTTT. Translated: CASSRTGGSNQPQHF.

CDR3 sequence reads: CASSSGTSKVETQYF. CDR3 DNA: TGTGCCAGCAGTTCTGGGACTAGTAAGGTCGAGACCCAGTACTTC. V usage is TRBV27 and J usage is TRBJ2-5; 8 bases fit TRBD2. This CDR3 has 15 amino acids. V lost 4 bases, J lost 5 bases, and 9 bases stayed unmatched. Germline V gene data show CDR1 as MNHEY and CDR2 as SMNVEV (reference sequence).

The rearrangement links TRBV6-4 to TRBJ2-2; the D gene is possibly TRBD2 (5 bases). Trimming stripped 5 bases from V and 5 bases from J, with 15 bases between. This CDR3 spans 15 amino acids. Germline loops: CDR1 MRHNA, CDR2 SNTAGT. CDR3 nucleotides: TGTGCCAGCAGTTTCGACTCCTCGGGGACCGGGGAGCTGTTTTTT. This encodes CASSFDSSGTGELFF.

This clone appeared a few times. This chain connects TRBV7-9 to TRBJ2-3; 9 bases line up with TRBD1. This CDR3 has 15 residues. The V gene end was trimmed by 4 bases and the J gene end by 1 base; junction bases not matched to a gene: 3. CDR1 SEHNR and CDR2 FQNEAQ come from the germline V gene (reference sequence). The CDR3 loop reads CASSWRTGGTDTQYF. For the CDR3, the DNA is TGTGCCAGCAGCTGGCGGACAGGGGGCACAGATACGCAGTATTTT. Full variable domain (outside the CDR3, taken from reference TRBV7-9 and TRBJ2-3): DTGVSQNPRHKITKRGQNVTFRCDPISEHNRLYWYRQTLGQGPEFLTYFQNEAQLEKSRLLSDRFSAERPKGSFSTLEIQRTEQGDSAMYLCASSWRTGGTDTQYFGPGTRLTVL.

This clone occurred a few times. The CDR3 loop is CASSTPVPGQWMVSGNTIYF. CDR3 DNA sequence: TGTGCCAGTAGTACTCCCGTCCCGGGACAGTGGATGGTTTCTGGAAACACCATATATTTT. J is TRBJ1-3 and V is TRBV19, with TRBD1 matching 7 bases. The CDR3 length is 20 residues. J gave up 1 base and V 4 bases, and 19 bases lay outside the gene matches. Germline lookup yields CDR1 LNHDA and CDR2 SQIVND (reference sequence).

The CDR3 is CASSQTGTSDNEQFF. The CDR3 DNA reads as TGCGCCAGCAGCCAGACCGGGACTAGCGACAATGAGCAGTTCTTC. This chain uses TRBV5-1 with TRBJ2-1; 10 bases are shared with TRBD2. With V trimmed by 4 bases and J by 5 bases, 6 bases remained unmatched. This CDR3 comprises 15 residues. Germline loops: CDR1 SGHRS, CDR2 YFSETQ.

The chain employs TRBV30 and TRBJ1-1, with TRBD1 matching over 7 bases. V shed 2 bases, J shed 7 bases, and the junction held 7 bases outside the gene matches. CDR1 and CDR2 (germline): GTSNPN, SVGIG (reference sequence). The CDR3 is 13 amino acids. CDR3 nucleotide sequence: TGTGCCTGGAGTCAGGGGGTAAATGTTGAAGCTTTCTTT. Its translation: CAWSQGVNVEAFF.

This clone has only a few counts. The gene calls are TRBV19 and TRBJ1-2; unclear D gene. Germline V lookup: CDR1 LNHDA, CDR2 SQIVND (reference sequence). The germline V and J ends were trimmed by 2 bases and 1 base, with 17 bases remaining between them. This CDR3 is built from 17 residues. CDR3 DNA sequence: TGTGCCAGTAGTATAACCCTGAGTGTATCTAGTAACTATGGCTACACCTTC. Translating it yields CASSITLSVSSNYGYTF.

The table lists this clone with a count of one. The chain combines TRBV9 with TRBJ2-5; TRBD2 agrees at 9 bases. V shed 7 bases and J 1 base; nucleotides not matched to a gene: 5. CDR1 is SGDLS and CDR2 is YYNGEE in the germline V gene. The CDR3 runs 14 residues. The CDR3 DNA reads TGTGCCAGCTCGGAGCGGGGGGCCCAAGAGACCCAGTACTTC. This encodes CASSERGAQETQYF.

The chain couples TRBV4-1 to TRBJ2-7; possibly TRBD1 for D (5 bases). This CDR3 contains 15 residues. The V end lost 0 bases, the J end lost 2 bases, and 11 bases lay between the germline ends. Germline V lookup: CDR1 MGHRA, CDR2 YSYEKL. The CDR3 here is CASSQEWQGPYEQYF. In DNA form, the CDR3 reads TGCGCCAGCAGCCAAGAATGGCAGGGCCCCTACGAGCAGTACTTC.

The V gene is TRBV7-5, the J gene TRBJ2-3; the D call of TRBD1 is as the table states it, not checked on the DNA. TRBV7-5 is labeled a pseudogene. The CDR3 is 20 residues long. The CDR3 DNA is TGTGTCAGAAGCCCAAAGGCAAACTACCGAGACAGCTCTAGCACAGATACGCAGTATTTT. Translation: CVRSPKANYRDSSSTDTQYF.

The CDR3 coding sequence is TGTGCCAGCTCCAAGCCTGACTCCTACGAGCAGTACTTC. Encoded protein: CASSKPDSYEQYF. The chain recombines TRBV18 with TRBJ2-7; D is ambiguous. The CDR3 extends over 13 amino acids. From germline, CDR1 is KGHSH and CDR2 LQKENI. The V and J ends lost 6 bases and 0 bases respectively, with 9 bases between them.

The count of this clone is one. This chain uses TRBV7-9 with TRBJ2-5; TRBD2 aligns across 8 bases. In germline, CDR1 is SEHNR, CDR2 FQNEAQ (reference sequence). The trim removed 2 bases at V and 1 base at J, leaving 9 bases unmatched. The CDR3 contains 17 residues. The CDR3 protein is CASSLRAGGPSQETQYF. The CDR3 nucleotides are TGTGCCAGCAGCTTACGGGCGGGGGGCCCTTCCCAAGAGACCCAGTACTTC.

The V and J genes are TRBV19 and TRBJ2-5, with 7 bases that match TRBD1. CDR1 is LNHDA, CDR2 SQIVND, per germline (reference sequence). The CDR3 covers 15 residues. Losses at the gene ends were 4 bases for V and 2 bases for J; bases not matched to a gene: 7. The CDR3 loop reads CASSTRQGQQETQYF. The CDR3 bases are TGTGCCAGTAGTACCAGACAGGGACAACAAGAGACCCAGTACTTC. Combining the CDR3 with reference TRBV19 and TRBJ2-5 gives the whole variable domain DGGITQSPKYLFRKEGQNVTLSCEQNLNHDAMYWYRQDPGQGLRLIYYSQIVNDFQKGDIAEGYSVSREKKESFPLTVTSAQKNPTAFYLCASSTRQGQQETQYFGPGTRLLVL.

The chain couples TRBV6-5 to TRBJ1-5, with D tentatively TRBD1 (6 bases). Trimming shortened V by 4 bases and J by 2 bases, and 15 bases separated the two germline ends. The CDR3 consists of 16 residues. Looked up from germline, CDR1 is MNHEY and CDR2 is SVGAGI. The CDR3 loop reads CASSSLAGHRNQPQHF. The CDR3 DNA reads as TGTGCCAGCAGTTCACTAGCGGGACACCGCAATCAGCCCCAGCATTTT.

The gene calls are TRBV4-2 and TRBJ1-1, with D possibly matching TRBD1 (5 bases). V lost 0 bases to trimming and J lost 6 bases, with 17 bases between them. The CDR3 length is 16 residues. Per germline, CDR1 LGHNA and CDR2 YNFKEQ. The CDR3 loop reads CASSQDPGVGAAEAFF. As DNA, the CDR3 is TGTGCCAGCAGCCAAGATCCGGGGGTTGGGGCGGCTGAAGCTTTCTTT.

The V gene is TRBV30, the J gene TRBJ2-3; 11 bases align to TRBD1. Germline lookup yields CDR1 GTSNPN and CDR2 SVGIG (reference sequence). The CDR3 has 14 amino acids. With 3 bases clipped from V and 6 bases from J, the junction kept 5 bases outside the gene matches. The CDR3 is CAWSLDRGRDTQYF. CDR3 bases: TGTGCCTGGAGCCTGGACAGGGGGCGTGATACGCAGTATTTT.

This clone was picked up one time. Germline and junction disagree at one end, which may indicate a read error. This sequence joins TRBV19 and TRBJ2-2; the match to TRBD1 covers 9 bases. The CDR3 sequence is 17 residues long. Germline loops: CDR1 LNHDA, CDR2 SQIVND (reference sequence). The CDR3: CASSIYGTGLNSGELFF. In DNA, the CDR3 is TGTGCCAGTAGTATATACGGGACAGGGTTGAACAGCGGGGAGCTGTTTTTT.

This chain's CDR3 is CASSQGASYNSPLHF. The CDR3 bases are TGCGCCAGCAGCCAGGGGGCCTCCTATAATTCACCCCTCCACTTT. The J gene is TRBJ1-6, the V gene TRBV4-1; D might be TRBD1 (6 bases). CDR1 MGHRA and CDR2 YSYEKL come from the germline V gene. CDR3 length: 15 residues. The V gene lost 3 bases and the J gene lost 0 bases, with 6 bases spanning the gap.

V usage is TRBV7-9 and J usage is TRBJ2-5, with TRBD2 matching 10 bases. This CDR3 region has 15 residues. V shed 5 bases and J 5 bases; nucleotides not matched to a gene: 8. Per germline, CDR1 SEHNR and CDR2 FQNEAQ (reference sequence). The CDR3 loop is CASSNSGGPGETQYF. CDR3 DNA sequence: TGTGCCAGCAGCAATAGCGGGGGGCCGGGGGAGACCCAGTACTTC.